The 4 T cell receptor beta chains reported below all come from one sample, sequenced in a study of blood T cell repertoires in COVID-19. Libraries were prepared by immunoSEQ multiplex PCR; TCRdb keeps only in-frame clonotypes and omits some of them. The top ten clones hold about 11% of a sample with 110,000 to 150,000 clones, about 89% of them seen once. The sequenced sample was PBMCs or T cells enriched from blood (not recorded which). These receptors originate from a man in his sixties who had recovered from COVID-19.

V usage is TRBV28 and J usage is TRBJ1-2; a possible D gene is TRBD1 (5 bases). V lost 7 bases to trimming and J lost 4 bases, with 16 bases between them. Germline V CDR1 and CDR2: MDHEN, SYDVKM. The CDR3 loop spans 14 amino acids. Here the CDR3 reads CASTSSWQGYGYTF. CDR3 coding DNA: TGTGCCAGCACCTCTAGTTGGCAGGGCTATGGCTACACCTTC.

The rearrangement uses TRBV14 and TRBJ2-7; tentative D call: TRBD1 (6 bases). The CDR3 is made up of 13 amino acids. Germline assignment: CDR1 SGHDN and CDR2 FVKESK. V was trimmed by 1 base and J by 9 bases, leaving 13 bases between them. The CDR3 here is CASSQVGDTPQYF. CDR3 nucleotides: TGTGCCAGCAGCCAAGTAGGGGACACCCCGCAGTACTTC.

The chain recombines TRBV9 with TRBJ1-4, with D perhaps TRBD1 (5 bases). V was pared by 2 bases and J by 4 bases, with 12 bases between. Germline CDR1 and CDR2: SGDLS and YYNGEE. CDR3 length equals 15 residues. The CDR3 DNA reads TGTGCCAGCAGCGTGACAGCCCGAGTTAATGAAAAACTGTTTTTT. Protein sequence: CASSVTARVNEKLFF. The whole variable domain, remainder taken from reference TRBV9 and TRBJ1-4, is DSGVTQTPKHLITATGQRVTLRCSPRSGDLSVYWYQQSLDQGLQFLIQYYNGEERAKGNILERFSAQQFPDLHSELNLSSLELGDSALYFCASSVTARVNEKLFFGSGTQLSVL.

This CDR3 is CASSDRDRRNQPQHF. CDR3 sequence (DNA): TGCGCCAGCAGTGACCGGGACAGGCGAAATCAGCCCCAGCATTTT. The rearrangement links TRBV23-1 to TRBJ1-5; 8 bases map to TRBD1. TRBV23-1 is an ORF, and what it does is uncertain. V lost 5 bases to trimming and J lost 4 bases; unmatched junction nucleotides: 7. The CDR3 has 15 residues.